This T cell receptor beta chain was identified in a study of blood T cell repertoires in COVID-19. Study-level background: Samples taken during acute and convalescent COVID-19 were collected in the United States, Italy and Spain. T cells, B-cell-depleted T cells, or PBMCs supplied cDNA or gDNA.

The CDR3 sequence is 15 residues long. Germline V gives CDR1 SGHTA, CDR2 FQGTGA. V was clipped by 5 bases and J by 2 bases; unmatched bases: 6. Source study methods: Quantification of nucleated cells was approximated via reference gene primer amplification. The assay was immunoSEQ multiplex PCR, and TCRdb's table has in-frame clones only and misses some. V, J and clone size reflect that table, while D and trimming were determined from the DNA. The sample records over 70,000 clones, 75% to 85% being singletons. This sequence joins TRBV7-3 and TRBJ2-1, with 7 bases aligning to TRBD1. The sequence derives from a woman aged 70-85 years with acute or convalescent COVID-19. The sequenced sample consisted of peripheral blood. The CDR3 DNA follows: TGTGCCAGCAGCGTAGCCGGGACAGCCTACAATGAGCAGTTCTTC. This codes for CASSVAGTAYNEQFF.